The 27 T cell receptor beta chains below were found in one sample sequenced in a study of blood T cell repertoires in COVID-19. Clones were read by immunoSEQ multiplex PCR, and TCRdb kept only the in-frame ones, dropping some. The sample has about 200,000 clones, around 86% seen once; the top ten hold around 8%. The sequencing input was peripheral blood. The receptor source for this set is an elderly woman with COVID-19, enrolled during active disease.

This clone was found once. The rearrangement uses TRBV4-1 and TRBJ2-5; TRBD1 matches at 7 bases. Trimming at V came to 4 bases and at J to 4 bases, leaving 6 bases not matched to a gene. Per the germline V gene, CDR1 is MGHRA and CDR2 is YSYEKL. The CDR3 spans 14 residues. The DNA of the CDR3 is TGCGCCAGCAGCCGGGACAGCCGTGGAGAGACCCAGTACTTC. Protein sequence: CASSRDSRGETQYF.

The V and J genes are TRBV7-2 and TRBJ2-7, with D possibly matching TRBD2 (7 bases). V was pared by 1 base and J by 2 bases, with 12 bases between. Germline lookup yields CDR1 SGHTA and CDR2 FQGNSA. The length of the CDR3 is 15 residues. CDR3 in DNA: TGTGCCAGCAGCTTAGGGCGGGGGCTTACCTACGAGCAGTACTTC. It specifies CASSLGRGLTYEQYF.

The count of this clone is one. The chain combines TRBV7-9 with TRBJ1-1, with a weak D call TRBD1 (5 bases). The CDR3 consists of 14 residues. The germline gives CDR1 SEHNR, CDR2 FQNEAQ (reference sequence). Trimming stripped 5 bases from V and 2 bases from J, with 12 bases between. The CDR3 region is CASSRTGVNTEAFF. CDR3 nucleotide sequence: TGTGCCAGCAGCCGTACGGGGGTAAACACTGAAGCTTTCTTT.

The chain carries TRBV5-1 and TRBJ2-5, with 12 bases that match TRBD2. The CDR3 extends over 17 amino acids. Germline assignment: CDR1 SGHRS and CDR2 YFSETQ. V lost 2 bases and J lost 5; bases outside the gene matches: 10. The CDR3 sequence is CASSFGSSGGARETQYF. The CDR3 DNA reads TGCGCCAGCAGCTTCGGCTCTAGCGGGGGGGCCCGGGAGACCCAGTACTTC.

The V gene is TRBV21-1, the J gene TRBJ2-7; TRBD2 was called by the table and not checked on the DNA. TRBV21-1 is listed as a pseudogene. The CDR3 contains 16 residues. The chain's CDR3 is CASSTWTSIGSYEQYF. CDR3 sequence (DNA): TGTGCCAGCAGCACTTGGACTAGCATAGGCTCCTACGAGCAGTACTTC.

The gene calls are TRBV7-3 and TRBJ2-7; tentative D call: TRBD2 (5 bases). Per germline, CDR1 SGHTA and CDR2 FQGTGA. The CDR3 contains 13 residues. The V end was cut by 5 bases, the J end by 3 bases, with 11 bases between. The CDR3 protein is CASSLGRDYEQYF. CDR3 bases: TGTGCCAGCAGCCTCGGACGGGACTACGAGCAGTACTTC.

The V and J genes are TRBV6-2 or TRBV6-3 and TRBJ2-1; 12 bases match TRBD2. The CDR3 is 15 amino acids. V trimming: 5 bases; J trimming: 7 bases; junction bases outside the gene matches: 6. Looked up from germline, CDR1 is MNHEY and CDR2 is SVGEGT. CDR3 in amino acids: CASSATSGRINEQFF. CDR3 DNA sequence: TGTGCCAGCAGTGCGACTAGCGGGAGAATAAATGAGCAGTTCTTC.

The CDR3 reads CAWRGPTAGEQYF. In DNA form, the CDR3 reads TGTGCCTGGAGGGGCCCGACAGCCGGCGAGCAGTACTTC. The V and J genes are TRBV30 and TRBJ2-7, with a possible D match to TRBD1 (5 bases). V shed 3 bases and J shed 6 bases, with 15 bases lying between them. The germline V gene has CDR1 GTSNPN and CDR2 SVGIG (reference sequence). The CDR3 extends over 13 amino acids.

The chain carries TRBV7-9 and TRBJ1-6; TRBD1 matches at 8 bases. Germline CDR1 is SEHNR and CDR2 is FQNEAQ (reference sequence). V lost 4 bases to trimming and J lost 5 bases; unmatched junction nucleotides: 4. CDR3 length equals 15 residues. CDR3 protein: CASSSLTGDNSPLHF. DNA for the CDR3: TGTGCCAGCAGCTCTTTGACAGGGGATAATTCACCCCTCCACTTT.

The count of this clone is one. The chain has TRBV6-5 and TRBJ2-2, with 7 nucleotides matching TRBD2. The V segment lost 6 bases and the J segment 2 bases; nucleotides outside the gene matches: 6. Per the germline V gene, CDR1 is MNHEY and CDR2 is SVGAGI. The CDR3 is 15 amino acids. CDR3 DNA: TGTGCCAGCAGAACGACTAGCCCTAACACCGGGGAGCTGTTTTTT. Amino acid sequence: CASRTTSPNTGELFF.

This chain joins TRBV6-4 and TRBJ2-1; weak D call: TRBD2 (5 bases). Germline V gene lookup returns CDR1 MRHNA and CDR2 SNTAGT. The CDR3 contains 14 residues. V was pared by 0 bases and J by 15 bases, with 18 bases between. The chain's CDR3 is CASSDSLAWGEGFF. In nucleotides, the CDR3 is TGTGCCAGCAGTGACTCCCTAGCCTGGGGAGAAGGGTTCTTC.

The chain employs TRBV4-2 and TRBJ2-7; 7 positions agree with TRBD1. This CDR3 is 16 amino acids long. With V trimmed by 1 base and J by 4 bases, 10 bases remained unmatched. CDR1 and CDR2 from the germline V gene are LGHNA and YNFKEQ. The DNA of the CDR3 is TGTGCCAGCAGCCAAGCCATCCAGCAGGGGGTATACGAGCAGTACTTC. It specifies CASSQAIQQGVYEQYF.

In DNA, the CDR3 is TGTGCCAGCAGCCAAGTCCCAGGGGTTGGCAATCAGCCCCAGCATTTT. Encoded protein: CASSQVPGVGNQPQHF. The chain carries TRBV3-1 (or the pseudogene TRBV3-2) and TRBJ1-5; tentative D call: TRBD1 (6 bases). Trimming took 1 base from V and 2 from J, leaving 12 bases between them. CDR1 and CDR2 from the germline V gene are LGHDT and YNNKEL (reference sequence). CDR3 length: 16 amino acids.

The chain carries TRBV7-3 and TRBJ2-5, with 15 bases identical to TRBD2. The V gene's germline CDR1 is SGHTA and CDR2 FQGTGA. Trimming removed 5 bases from V and 2 bases from J; junction bases left unmatched: 3. This CDR3 contains 16 residues. The CDR3: CASSIGLAGGQETQYF. The CDR3 DNA sequence: TGTGCCAGCAGCATTGGACTAGCGGGAGGGCAAGAGACCCAGTACTTC.

The CDR3 here is CASSRQGFYNEQFF. CDR3 DNA: TGTGCCAGCAGCAGACAAGGTTTTTACAATGAGCAGTTCTTC. V gene TRBV7-2 combines with J gene TRBJ2-1, with D uncertain. The CDR3 sequence is 14 residues long. CDR1 and CDR2 from the germline V gene are SGHTA and FQGNSA. With 5 bases removed from V and 4 bases from J, the gap between germline ends came to 12 bases.

V is TRBV28 and J is TRBJ2-5; D gene ambiguous. The V end lost 6 bases, the J end lost 2 bases, and 13 bases lay between the germline ends. The germline V gene has CDR1 MDHEN and CDR2 SYDVKM. The CDR3 runs to 14 residues. The CDR3: CASRLAGGQETQYF. In nucleotides, the CDR3 is TGTGCCAGCAGACTTGCAGGTGGACAAGAGACCCAGTACTTC. Supplemented by reference TRBV28 and TRBJ2-5, the full variable domain reads DVKVTQSSRYLVKRTGEKVFLECVQDMDHENMFWYRQDPGLGLRLIYFSYDVKMKEKGDIPEGYSVSREKKERFSLILESASTNQTSMYLCASRLAGGQETQYFGPGTRLLVL.

The chain joins TRBV29-1 to TRBJ2-3; 11 nucleotides line up with TRBD2. The V segment lost 1 base and the J segment 4 bases; nucleotides outside the gene matches: 1. The V gene's germline CDR1 is SQVTM and CDR2 ANQGSEA. The CDR3 extends over 14 amino acids. The CDR3 sequence is CSVEVLAGADTQYF. As DNA, the CDR3 is TGCAGCGTTGAAGTACTAGCGGGGGCAGATACGCAGTATTTT.

This rearrangement joins TRBV7-2 to TRBJ2-5; the match to TRBD1 covers 10 bases. With 5 bases clipped from V and 0 bases from J, the junction kept 3 bases outside the gene matches. Germline V gene sequence: CDR1 SGHTA, CDR2 FQGNSA. The CDR3 runs to 15 residues. The CDR3 sequence is CASSPGQGHQETQYF. The CDR3 DNA sequence: TGTGCCAGCAGCCCGGGACAGGGGCACCAAGAGACCCAGTACTTC.

The chain has TRBV3-1 (or the pseudogene TRBV3-2) and TRBJ1-1; possible D gene TRBD1, 5 bases. The CDR3 sequence is 12 residues long. Trimming removed 4 bases from V and 9 bases from J, with 12 bases in between. Germline-derived CDR1 and CDR2 are LGHDT and YNNKEL (reference sequence). CDR3 nucleotide sequence: TGTGCCAGCAGCCCACTGCGGGGGAAAGCTTTCTTT. Its translation is CASSPLRGKAFF.

To note about this clone: Relative to the germline gene, one junction end is altered; a read error may explain this. This chain links TRBV30 with TRBJ1-2; 12 bases line up with TRBD1. The CDR3 consists of 12 residues. Germline loops: CDR1 GTSNPN, CDR2 SVGIG (reference sequence). CDR3 DNA sequence: TGTGCCCGGAGGGGGACAGGGGGCGTCTACACCTTC. Encoded protein: CARRGTGGVYTF.

The genes are TRBV28 and TRBJ1-1; no definite D call. The CDR3 has 15 residues. Trimming shortened V by 5 bases and J by 3 bases, and 16 bases separated the two germline ends. Germline V CDR1 and CDR2: MDHEN, SYDVKM. The CDR3 region is CASSAAEGAHTEAFF. Written as DNA, the CDR3 is TGTGCCAGCAGTGCCGCGGAGGGAGCGCACACTGAAGCTTTCTTT.

In its sample, this clone was seen once. The V gene is TRBV5-1, the J gene TRBJ1-2; D possibly corresponds to TRBD1 (5 bases). This CDR3 region has 14 residues. Germline V gene data show CDR1 as SGHRS and CDR2 as YFSETQ. V was pared by 5 bases and J by 2 bases, with 13 bases between. This CDR3 is CASSYQGLNYGYTF. CDR3 DNA: TGCGCCAGCAGTTATCAGGGACTCAACTATGGCTACACCTTC.

V and J are TRBV5-6 and TRBJ1-5, with D possibly matching TRBD1 (5 bases). The CDR3 consists of 17 residues. With 2 bases removed from V and 4 bases from J, the gap between germline ends came to 19 bases. CDR1 SGHDT and CDR2 YYEEEE come from the germline V gene. The CDR3 region is CASSFRRAGPDNQPQHF. CDR3 DNA: TGTGCCAGCAGCTTCCGTAGGGCAGGGCCCGATAATCAGCCCCAGCATTTT.

A few counts support this clone. J is TRBJ2-7 and V is TRBV19, with 8 bases aligning to TRBD2. Germline CDR1 is LNHDA and CDR2 is SQIVND (reference sequence). This CDR3 contains 12 residues. The V segment lost 10 bases and the J segment 3 bases; nucleotides outside the gene matches: 5. CDR3 residues: CATAAGGYEQYF. The CDR3 DNA sequence: TGTGCCACCGCGGCGGGGGGCTACGAGCAGTACTTC.

The gene calls are TRBV7-2 and TRBJ2-5, with a weak D call TRBD2 (6 bases). Germline loops: CDR1 SGHTA, CDR2 FQGNSA. Trimming removed 2 bases at V and 5 bases at J, with 12 bases between. The CDR3 has 14 amino acids. CDR3 nucleotides: TGTGCCAGCAGCTTAACGGCTCGGGGGGAGACCCAGTACTTC. It yields the protein CASSLTARGETQYF.

The rearrangement joins TRBV9 to TRBJ2-6; a possible D gene is TRBD1 (6 bases). Germline CDR1 SGDLS, CDR2 YYNGEE. The CDR3 runs to 15 residues. The ends were cut back, 3 bases at V and 0 bases at J, with 7 bases in the middle. CDR3 amino acids: CASSGTVSGANVLTF. The CDR3 DNA sequence: TGTGCCAGCAGCGGGACAGTCTCTGGGGCCAACGTCCTGACTTTC.

The chain joins TRBV2 to TRBJ2-7, with 7 nucleotides matching TRBD1. The germline V gene encodes CDR1 SNHLY and CDR2 FYNNEI. The CDR3 runs 14 residues. The CDR3 here is CASEGALASYEQYF. CDR3 bases: TGTGCGAGCGAGGGGGCGCTGGCCTCCTACGAGCAGTACTTC. The entire variable domain, with the rest obtained from reference TRBV2 and TRBJ2-7, is as follows: EPEVTQTPSHQVTQMGQEVILRCVPISNHLYFYWYRQILGQKVEFLVSFYNNEISEKSEIFDDQFSVERPDGSNFTLKIRSTKLEDSAMYFCASEGALASYEQYFGPGTRLTVT.